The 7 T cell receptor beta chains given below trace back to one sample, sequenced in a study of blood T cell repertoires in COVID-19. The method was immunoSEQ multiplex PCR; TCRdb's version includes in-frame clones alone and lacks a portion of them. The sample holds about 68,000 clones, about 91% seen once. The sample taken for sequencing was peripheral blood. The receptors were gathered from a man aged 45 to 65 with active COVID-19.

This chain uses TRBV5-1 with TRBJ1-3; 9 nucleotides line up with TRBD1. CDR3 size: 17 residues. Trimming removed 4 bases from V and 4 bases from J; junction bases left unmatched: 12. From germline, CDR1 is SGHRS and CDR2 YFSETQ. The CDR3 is CASSLGPPGQGGNTIYF. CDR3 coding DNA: TGCGCCAGCAGCCTGGGGCCACCGGGACAGGGAGGAAACACCATATATTTT. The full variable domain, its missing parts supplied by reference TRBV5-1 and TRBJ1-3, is KAGVTQTPRYLIKTRGQQVTLSCSPISGHRSVSWYQQTPGQGLQFLFEYFSETQRNKGNFPGRFSGRQFSNSRSEMNVSTLELGDSALYLCASSLGPPGQGGNTIYFGEGSWLTVV.

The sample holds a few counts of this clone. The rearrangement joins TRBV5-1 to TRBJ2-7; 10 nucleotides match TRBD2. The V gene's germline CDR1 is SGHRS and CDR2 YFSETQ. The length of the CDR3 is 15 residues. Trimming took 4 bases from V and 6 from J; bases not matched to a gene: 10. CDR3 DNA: TGCGCCAGCAGCCCTGGGACTAGCGCCCACTCCGAGCAGTACTTC. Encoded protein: CASSPGTSAHSEQYF.

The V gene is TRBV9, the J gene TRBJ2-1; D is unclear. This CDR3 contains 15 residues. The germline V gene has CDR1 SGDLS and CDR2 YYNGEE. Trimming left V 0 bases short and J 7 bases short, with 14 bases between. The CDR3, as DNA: TGTGCCAGCAGCGTAGCTTCGGTAGTATGGAATGAGCAGTTCTTC. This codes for CASSVASVVWNEQFF.

The CDR3 loop reads CASSSNDRAGEAFF. The CDR3, as DNA: TGTGCCAGCAGCTCCAACGACAGGGCTGGTGAAGCTTTCTTT. The chain links TRBV7-9 to TRBJ1-1, with 7 bases fitting TRBD1. Germline lookup yields CDR1 SEHNR and CDR2 FQNEAQ (reference sequence). V was pared by 4 bases and J by 7 bases, with 9 bases of the junction left unmatched. CDR3 length: 14 amino acids.

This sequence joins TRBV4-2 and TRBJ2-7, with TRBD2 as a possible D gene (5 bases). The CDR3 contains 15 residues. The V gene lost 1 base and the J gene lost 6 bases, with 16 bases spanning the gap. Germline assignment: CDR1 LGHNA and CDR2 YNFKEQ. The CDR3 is CASSQGLAGPVEQYF. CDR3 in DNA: TGTGCCAGCAGCCAAGGTCTAGCCGGGCCGGTCGAGCAGTACTTC.

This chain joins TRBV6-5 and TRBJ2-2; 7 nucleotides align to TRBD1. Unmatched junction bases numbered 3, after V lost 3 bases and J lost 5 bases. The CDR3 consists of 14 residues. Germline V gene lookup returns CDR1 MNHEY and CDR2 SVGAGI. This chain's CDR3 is CASSYGQDTGELFF. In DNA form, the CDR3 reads TGTGCCAGCAGTTATGGACAGGATACCGGGGAGCTGTTTTTT.

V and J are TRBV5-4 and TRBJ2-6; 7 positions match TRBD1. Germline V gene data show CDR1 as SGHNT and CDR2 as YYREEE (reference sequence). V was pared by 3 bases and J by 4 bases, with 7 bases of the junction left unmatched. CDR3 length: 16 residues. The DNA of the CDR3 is TGTGCCAGCAGCTCGACAGGGCCTGTGGGGGCCAACGTCCTGACTTTC. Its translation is CASSSTGPVGANVLTF.